The rows below give T cell receptor beta chains drawn from one sample of a study of monozygotic twins with cystic fibrosis. Some clones are missing from TCRdb's copy, which holds only in-frame ones; the method was immunoSEQ multiplex PCR. The sample has 34,000 or so clones, approximately 92% seen once. Sequences were obtained from blood. These receptors came from a girl aged 2-10 years with cystic fibrosis. CDR3s leave out the opening cysteine and the closing phenylalanine or tryptophan.

J | length | V | CDR3
TRBJ1-1 | 13 | TRBV5-1 | ASSLAGNGLPEAF
TRBJ2-3 | 14 | TRBV6-5 | ASSYGDRGGTDTQY
TRBJ2-1 | 11 | TRBV6-1 | ASIQGDRNEQF
TRBJ2-1 | 13 | TRBV6-5 | ASSPAFWGSDEQF
TRBJ1-1 | 10 | TRBV7-2 | ASSFMNTEAF
TRBJ1-2 | 13 | TRBV28 | ASSTPDRGSYGYT
TRBJ1-1 | 10 | TRBV29-1 | SVSGGSTEAF
TRBJ2-1 | 12 | TRBV7-7 | ASSLERGGNEQF
TRBJ2-3 | 14 | TRBV7-2 | ASSGALTGGKDTQY
TRBJ2-1 | 11 | TRBV30 | AWRATTWNEQF
TRBJ2-3 | 14 | TRBV5-1 | ASSLDSGGFTDTQY
TRBJ1-1 | 13 | TRBV7-8 | ASSITGTANTEAF
TRBJ2-2 | 11 | TRBV10-3 | ATGTAGTGELF
TRBJ2-1 | 13 | TRBV30 | AWSLLGRSYNEQF
TRBJ2-7 | 14 | TRBV7-8 | ASSPQGLAGRYEQY
TRBJ2-4 | 11 | TRBV15 | ATSQGQKNIQY
TRBJ1-6 | 14 | TRBV5-1 | ASRPETGAPNSPLH
TRBJ2-2 | 14 | TRBV5-1 | ASSLAAIGNTGELF
TRBJ1-1 | 15 | TRBV27 | ASSLVGARNINTEAF
TRBJ1-3 | 14 | TRBV9 | ASSVDQGSSGNTIY
TRBJ2-5 | 12 | TRBV7-6 | ASSLASVLETQY
TRBJ1-1 | 12 | TRBV6-5 | ASSFLTGGTEAF
TRBJ1-3 | 12 | TRBV11-2 | ASSSQLTGNTIY
TRBJ1-1 | 11 | TRBV29-1 | SAWKVMNTEAF
TRBJ2-4 | 14 | TRBV18 | ASSPLRERLKNIQY
TRBJ2-3 | 12 | TRBV7-2 | ASSLARSTDTQY